This TCR beta chain is from a study of blood T cells in healthy people across ages. With a J-beta primer mix and a sample-barcoded 5' primer, a second PCR ran about 6 to 11 cycles. One entry per CDR3 protein, called by TCRdb with MiXCR from the 5' RACE reads. The sample contains around 850,000 distinct CDR3 sequences, about 36% of which appear only once. The ends lost 1 base at V and 10 bases at J; junction bases unmatched: 7. In germline, CDR1 is SGHTA, CDR2 FQGNSA. The CDR3 contains 14 residues. V usage is TRBV7-2 and J usage is TRBJ2-1, with TRBD2 identical over 7 bases. This TCR was sampled from a man aged 18 to 30 in good health. What was sequenced was blood. The CDR3 DNA sequence: TGTGCCAGCAGCTTAGAAGGGGTCGGGGGGGAGCAGTTCTTC. Its protein is CASSLEGVGGEQFF.